The TCR beta chain described here comes from a study of blood T cell repertoires in COVID-19. For the study at large: Spain, Italy and the United States supplied samples that represented acute and convalescent COVID-19. Sources were T cells, B-cell-depleted T cells, or PBMCs; the material itself was cDNA or gDNA.

Trimming shortened V by 3 bases and J by 4 bases, and 13 bases separated the two germline ends. Germline CDR1 and CDR2: SGHRS and YFSETQ. This CDR3 is 14 amino acids long. Source study methods: Estimation of nucleated cell counts relied on the amplification of reference gene primers. Assay used: immunoSEQ multiplex PCR; TCRdb lists only in-frame clones, some missing. V, J and clone size were drawn from that table, and D and trimming were deduced from the DNA. The table lists 200,000 to 250,000 clones, approximately 91% of them singletons. Sequenced input: peripheral blood. The chain combines TRBV5-1 with TRBJ1-1, with D possibly TRBD1 on 6 matching bases. This TCR came from a man in his fifties with COVID-19, enrolled during active disease. The CDR3 coding sequence is TGCGCCAGCAGCTACCAGGGGTTGGCCACTGAAGCTTTCTTT. It yields the protein CASSYQGLATEAFF.